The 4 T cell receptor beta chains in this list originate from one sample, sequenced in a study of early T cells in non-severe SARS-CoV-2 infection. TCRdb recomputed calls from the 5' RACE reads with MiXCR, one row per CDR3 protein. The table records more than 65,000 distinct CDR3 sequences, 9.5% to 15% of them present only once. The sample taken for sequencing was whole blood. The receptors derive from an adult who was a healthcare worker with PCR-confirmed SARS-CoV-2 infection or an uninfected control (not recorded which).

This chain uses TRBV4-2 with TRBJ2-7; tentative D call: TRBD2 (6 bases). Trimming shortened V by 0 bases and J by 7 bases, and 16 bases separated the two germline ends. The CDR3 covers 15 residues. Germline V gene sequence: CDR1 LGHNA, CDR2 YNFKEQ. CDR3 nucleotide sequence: TGTGCCAGCAGCCAAGAGGGGCGGACTACGGGAGAGCAGTACTTC. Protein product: CASSQEGRTTGEQYF.

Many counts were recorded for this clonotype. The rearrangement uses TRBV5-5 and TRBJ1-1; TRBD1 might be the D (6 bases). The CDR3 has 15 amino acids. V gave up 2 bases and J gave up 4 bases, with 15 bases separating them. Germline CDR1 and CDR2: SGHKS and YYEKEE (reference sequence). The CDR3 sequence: CASSLTSSQGTEAFF. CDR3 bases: TGTGCCAGCAGCTTAACAAGCTCACAGGGCACTGAAGCTTTCTTT. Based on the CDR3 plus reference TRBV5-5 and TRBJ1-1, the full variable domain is DAGVTQSPTHLIKTRGQQVTLRCSPISGHKSVSWYQQVLGQGPQFIFQYYEKEERGRGNFPDRFSARQFPNYSSELNVNALLLGDSALYLCASSLTSSQGTEAFFGQGTRLTVV.

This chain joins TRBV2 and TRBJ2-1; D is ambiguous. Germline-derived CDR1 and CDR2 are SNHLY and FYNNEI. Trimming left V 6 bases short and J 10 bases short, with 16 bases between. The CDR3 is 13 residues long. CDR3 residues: CASSPRLDGEQFF. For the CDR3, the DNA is TGTGCCAGCAGCCCCCGACTCGATGGAGAGCAGTTCTTC. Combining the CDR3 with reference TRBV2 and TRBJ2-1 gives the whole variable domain EPEVTQTPSHQVTQMGQEVILRCVPISNHLYFYWYRQILGQKVEFLVSFYNNEISEKSEIFDDQFSVERPDGSNFTLKIRSTKLEDSAMYFCASSPRLDGEQFFGPGTRLTVL.

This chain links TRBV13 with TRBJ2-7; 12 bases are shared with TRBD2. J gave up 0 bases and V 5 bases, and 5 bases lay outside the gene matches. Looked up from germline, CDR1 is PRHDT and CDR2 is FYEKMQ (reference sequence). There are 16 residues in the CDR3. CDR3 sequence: CASSQRTSGTSYEQYF. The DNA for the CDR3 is TGTGCCAGCAGCCAAAGGACTAGCGGGACCTCCTACGAGCAGTACTTC.